The next 11 T cell receptor beta chains were all read from a single sample in a study of identical twins. TCRdb recomputed calls from the 5' RACE reads with MiXCR, one row per CDR3 protein. The sample includes 250,000 or so distinct CDR3 sequences, around 8.8% seen only once; the top ten take around 3%. The sample also formed part of further work on yellow fever vaccine responses in identical twins.

The sequenced material came from CD8+ T cells sorted from blood. The receptors stem from a woman in her late teens or twenties in good health.

This clonotype was counted between two and nine times. The V gene is TRBV6-1, the J gene TRBJ1-2, with D possibly matching TRBD1 (6 bases). The V end lost 5 bases, the J end lost 4 bases, and 20 bases lay between the germline ends. The CDR3 is made up of 16 amino acids. Germline loops: CDR1 MNHNS, CDR2 SASEGT. The CDR3 DNA is TGTGCCAGCAGTCTTGAAACGGGGACGGACAGCTATGGCTACACCTTC. It encodes CASSLETGTDSYGYTF.

This clonotype was picked up a small number of times. The J gene is TRBJ2-7, the V gene TRBV6-5, with D perhaps TRBD1 (6 bases). The CDR3 has 14 amino acids. Looked up from germline, CDR1 is MNHEY and CDR2 is SVGAGI. V lost 4 bases to trimming and J lost 2 bases, with 12 bases between them. The CDR3, as DNA: TGTGCCAGCAGTTTCGGACAGTTTACCTACGAGCAGTACTTC. As protein: CASSFGQFTYEQYF.

This clonotype was seen ten or more times. This chain links TRBV29-1 with TRBJ1-2; D remains unclear. The CDR3 runs 13 residues. V gave up 8 bases and J gave up 8 bases, with 21 bases separating them. CDR1 SQVTM and CDR2 ANQGSEA come from the germline V gene. The CDR3 DNA follows: TGCAGCATCCCTGAGAATTACGTCCGCGGCTACACCTTC. This codes for CSIPENYVRGYTF.

This clonotype was counted many times. J is TRBJ2-1 and V is TRBV29-1, with D perhaps matching TRBD2 (6 bases). The CDR3 totals 13 residues. CDR1 and CDR2 (germline): SQVTM, ANQGSEA. V lost 8 bases and J lost 4, with 15 bases in between. The CDR3 DNA is TGCAGCATTAATGACGGGAGATACAATGAGCAGTTCTTC. This sequence encodes CSINDGRYNEQFF.

In this sample, this clonotype turned up a few times. The DNA for the CDR3 is TGTGCCAGCAGCCCTTGGGACGGCTCTAGCACAGATACGCAGTATTTT. Amino acid sequence: CASSPWDGSSTDTQYF. The chain combines TRBV27 with TRBJ2-3; tentatively, D is TRBD1 or TRBD2 (5 bases each). The CDR3 loop spans 16 amino acids. The ends were cut back, 6 bases at V and 0 bases at J, with 16 bases in the middle. Germline values: CDR1 MNHEY, CDR2 SMNVEV (reference sequence).

This clonotype was counted a few times. The rearrangement links TRBV11-2 to TRBJ2-7, with D perhaps TRBD1 or TRBD2 (5 bases each). Trimming removed 4 bases from V and 2 bases from J, with 9 bases in between. The CDR3 covers 13 residues. Per the germline V gene, CDR1 is SGHAT and CDR2 is FQNNGV. CDR3 nucleotides: TGTGCCAGCAGCTCGGGACCAACCTACGAGCAGTACTTC. It encodes CASSSGPTYEQYF.

The chain couples TRBV7-8 to TRBJ2-2, with 14 nucleotides matching TRBD2. V gave up 0 bases and J gave up 3 bases; unmatched junction bases: 6. This CDR3 is 19 amino acids long. Germline assignment: CDR1 SGHVS and CDR2 FQNEAQ. The CDR3 region has the DNA TGTGCCAGCAGCTTAGCCCGACTAGCGGGAGGGGGCCACACCGGGGAGCTGTTTTTT. It is translated as CASSLARLAGGGHTGELFF.

This clonotype came up a few times. The rearrangement links TRBV14 to TRBJ1-5; D gene ambiguous. V was clipped by 5 bases and J by 3 bases, with 11 bases between them. The CDR3 totals 14 residues. Germline V lookup: CDR1 SGHDN, CDR2 FVKESK. CDR3 sequence: CASSSDGYNQPQHF. The CDR3 region has the DNA TGTGCCAGCAGCTCGGACGGGTACAATCAGCCCCAGCATTTT.

This clonotype occurred many times. Its ends do not fully match the called genes, so a read error is possible. The chain combines TRBV7-9 with TRBJ2-3; 7 bases fit TRBD2. The germline CDR1 and CDR2 sequences are SEHNR and FQNEAQ (reference sequence). This CDR3 is built from 12 residues. The CDR3 DNA reads TGCGCCGCGGGAGACGGCACAGATACGCAGTATTTT. Its protein product is CAAGDGTDTQYF.

The table lists this clonotype with many counts. The chain joins TRBV20-1 to TRBJ2-5; D gene ambiguous. Looked up from germline, CDR1 is DFQATT and CDR2 is SNEGSKA (reference sequence). The CDR3 covers 14 residues. V was cut by 5 bases and J by 0 bases, with 13 bases left in between. CDR3 coding DNA: TGCAGTGCTCCCTTCCCAATTAACCAAGAGACCCAGTACTTC. This codes for CSAPFPINQETQYF.

Of note for this clonotype: A much larger clone lies a single base off, so this may be a read error. The chain uses TRBV29-1 and TRBJ2-2; D remains ambiguous. Between the trimmed V and J ends, which lost 8 bases and 4 bases, there was a span of 11 bases. The CDR3 has 12 amino acids. Germline loops: CDR1 SQVTM, CDR2 ANQGSEA. CDR3: CSIPQSTGELFF. The DNA of the CDR3 is TGCAGCATCCCTCAGAGCACCGGGGAGCTGTTTTTT.